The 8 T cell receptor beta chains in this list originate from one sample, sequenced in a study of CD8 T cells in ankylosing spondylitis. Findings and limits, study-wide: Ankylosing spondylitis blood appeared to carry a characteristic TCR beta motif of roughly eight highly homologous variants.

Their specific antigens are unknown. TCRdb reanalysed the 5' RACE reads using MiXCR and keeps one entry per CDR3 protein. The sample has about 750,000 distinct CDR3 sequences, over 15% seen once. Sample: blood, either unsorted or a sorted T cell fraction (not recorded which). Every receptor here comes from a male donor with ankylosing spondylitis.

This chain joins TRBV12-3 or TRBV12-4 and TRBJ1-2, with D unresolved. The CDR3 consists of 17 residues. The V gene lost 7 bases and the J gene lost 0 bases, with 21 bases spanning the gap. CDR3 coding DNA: TGTGCCAGCAATTTCGCTGCTAATGGGGTCGCTAACTATGGCTACACCTTC. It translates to CASNFAANGVANYGYTF.

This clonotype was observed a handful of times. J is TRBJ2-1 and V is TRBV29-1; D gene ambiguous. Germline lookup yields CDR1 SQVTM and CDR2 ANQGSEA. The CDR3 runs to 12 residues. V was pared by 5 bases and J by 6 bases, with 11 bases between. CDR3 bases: TGCAGCGTTACTTCAGACGGCAATGAGCAGTTCTTC. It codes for CSVTSDGNEQFF.

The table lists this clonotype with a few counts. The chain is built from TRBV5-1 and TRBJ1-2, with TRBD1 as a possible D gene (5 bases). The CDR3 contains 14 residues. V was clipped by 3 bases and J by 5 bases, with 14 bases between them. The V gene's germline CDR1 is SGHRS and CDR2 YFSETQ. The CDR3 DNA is TGCGCCAGCAGCTCACTGGGGCCGAATTATGGCTACACCTTC. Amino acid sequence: CASSSLGPNYGYTF.

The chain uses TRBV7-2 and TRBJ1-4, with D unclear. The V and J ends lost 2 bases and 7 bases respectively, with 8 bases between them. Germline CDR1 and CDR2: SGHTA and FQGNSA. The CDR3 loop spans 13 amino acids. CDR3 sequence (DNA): TGTGCCAGCAGCTTAACCCGCGGTGAAAAACTGTTTTTT. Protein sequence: CASSLTRGEKLFF.

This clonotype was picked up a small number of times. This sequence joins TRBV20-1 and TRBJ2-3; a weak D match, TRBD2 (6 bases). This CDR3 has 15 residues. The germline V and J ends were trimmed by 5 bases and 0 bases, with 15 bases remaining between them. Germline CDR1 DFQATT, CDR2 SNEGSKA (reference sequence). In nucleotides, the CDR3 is TGCAGTGCTCTCCTTGGCGGGGCTAGCACAGATACGCAGTATTTT. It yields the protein CSALLGGASTDTQYF.

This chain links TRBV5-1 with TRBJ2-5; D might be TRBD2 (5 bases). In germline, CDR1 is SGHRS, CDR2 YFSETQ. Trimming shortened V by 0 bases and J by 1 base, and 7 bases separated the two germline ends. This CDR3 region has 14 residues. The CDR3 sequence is CASSLGRAQETQYF. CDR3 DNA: TGCGCCAGCAGCTTGGGGCGGGCCCAAGAGACCCAGTACTTC.

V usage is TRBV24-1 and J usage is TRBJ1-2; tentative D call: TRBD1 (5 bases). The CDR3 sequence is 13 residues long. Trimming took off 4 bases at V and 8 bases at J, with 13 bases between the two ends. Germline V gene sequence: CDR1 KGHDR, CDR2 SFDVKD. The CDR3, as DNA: TGTGCCACCAGTGACCCCAGGGTCGGAGGCTACACCTTC. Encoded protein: CATSDPRVGGYTF.

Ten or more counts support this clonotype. CDR3 in DNA: TGTGCCAGCAGTTTATTGGGAAATGAGCAGTTCTTC. As protein: CASSLLGNEQFF. The chain employs TRBV27 and TRBJ2-1; D ambiguous. Trimming left V 1 base short and J 7 bases short, with 5 bases between. Germline loops: CDR1 MNHEY, CDR2 SMNVEV (reference sequence). The CDR3 extends over 12 amino acids.